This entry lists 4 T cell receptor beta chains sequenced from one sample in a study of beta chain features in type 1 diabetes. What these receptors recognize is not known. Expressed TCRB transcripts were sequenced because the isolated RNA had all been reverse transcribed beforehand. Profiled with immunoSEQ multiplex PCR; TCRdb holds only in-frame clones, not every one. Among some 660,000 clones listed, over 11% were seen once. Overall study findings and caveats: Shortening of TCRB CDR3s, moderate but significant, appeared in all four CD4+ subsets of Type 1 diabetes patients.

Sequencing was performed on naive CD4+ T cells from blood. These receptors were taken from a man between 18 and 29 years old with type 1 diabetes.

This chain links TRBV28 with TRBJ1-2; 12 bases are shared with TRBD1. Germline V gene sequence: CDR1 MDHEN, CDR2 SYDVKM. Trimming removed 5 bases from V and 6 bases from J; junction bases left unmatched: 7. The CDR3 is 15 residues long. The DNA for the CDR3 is TGTGCCAGCAGTGTTCCGGGACAGGGGGCACATGGCTACACCTTC. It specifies CASSVPGQGAHGYTF.

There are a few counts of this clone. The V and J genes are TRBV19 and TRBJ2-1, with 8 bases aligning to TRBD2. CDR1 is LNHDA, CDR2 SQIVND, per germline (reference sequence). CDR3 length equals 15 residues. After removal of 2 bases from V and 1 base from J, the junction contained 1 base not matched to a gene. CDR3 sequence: CASSISGRSYNEQFF. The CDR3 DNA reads TGTGCCAGTAGTATAAGCGGGAGATCCTACAATGAGCAGTTCTTC.

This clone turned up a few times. In DNA, the CDR3 is TGTGCCTCCGGACTGTTTGGGGCCAACGTCCTGACTTTC. Translation: CASGLFGANVLTF. The J gene is TRBJ2-6, the V gene TRBV30; D is perhaps TRBD2 (5 bases). Germline V gene lookup returns CDR1 GTSNPN and CDR2 SVGIG (reference sequence). V was cut by 7 bases and J by 3 bases, with 10 bases left in between. This CDR3 comprises 13 residues.

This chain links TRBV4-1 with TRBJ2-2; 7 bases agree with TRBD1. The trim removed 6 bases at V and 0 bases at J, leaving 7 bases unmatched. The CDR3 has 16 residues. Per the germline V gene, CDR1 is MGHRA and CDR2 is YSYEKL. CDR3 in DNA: TGCGCCAGCAGATTCACCGGGACAGCGAACACCGGGGAGCTGTTTTTT. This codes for CASRFTGTANTGELFF.